These 8 T cell receptor beta chains came from one sample sequenced in a study of T cell repertoires in cytomegalovirus infection. TCRdb reprocessed the reads via MiXCR and lists one record per CDR3 protein. The sample yields 100,000 or so distinct CDR3 sequences, more than 20% seen once. The sample comprised CD8+ T cells from PBMCs. The receptors derive from a human donor in good health (CMV status not recorded). Some clones in this sample may be carry-over from other donors' samples.

V usage is TRBV7-2 and J usage is TRBJ2-1; TRBD2 agrees at 8 bases. This CDR3 comprises 16 residues. Germline V gene data show CDR1 as SGHTA and CDR2 as FQGNSA. Trimming at V came to 4 bases and at J to 9 bases, leaving 14 bases not matched to a gene. CDR3 nucleotide sequence: TGTGCCAGCAGCTCCCCTTTGGGAGCGGGAGTTAGTGAGCAGTTCTTC. Translating gives CASSSPLGAGVSEQFF.

The chain employs TRBV7-8 and TRBJ2-1; 13 bases fit TRBD2. This CDR3 is built from 16 residues. Per the germline V gene, CDR1 is SGHVS and CDR2 is FQNEAQ. V lost 5 bases, J lost 6 bases, and 7 bases stayed unmatched. Written as DNA, the CDR3 is TGTGCCAGCAGCCTAACTAGCGGGGGGGCGATCAATGAGCAGTTCTTC. Protein sequence: CASSLTSGGAINEQFF.

This clonotype was counted a few times. The chain is built from TRBV12-3 or TRBV12-4 and TRBJ2-7; no firm D call. The CDR3 consists of 14 residues. The germline V and J ends were trimmed by 1 base and 3 bases, with 10 bases remaining between them. DNA for the CDR3: TGTGCCAGCAGTTTAGGCAGCTCTTACTACGAGCAGTACTTC. Protein product: CASSLGSSYYEQYF.

This chain uses TRBV7-3 with TRBJ2-1; 10 bases map to TRBD2. CDR3 size: 15 residues. J lost 3 bases, V lost 6 bases, and 5 bases had no gene match. CDR1 and CDR2 from the germline V gene are SGHTA and FQGTGA. This CDR3 is CASRKSGGDYNEQFF. In DNA form, the CDR3 reads TGTGCCAGCAGAAAGAGCGGGGGGGACTACAATGAGCAGTTCTTC.

V usage is TRBV12-3 or TRBV12-4 and J usage is TRBJ1-4; 8 nucleotides line up with TRBD1. V shed 0 bases and J 5 bases; nucleotides not matched to a gene: 8. CDR3 size: 17 residues. The CDR3 sequence is CASSLAGPGQANEKLFF. The DNA for the CDR3 is TGTGCCAGCAGTTTAGCGGGACCGGGACAGGCCAATGAAAAACTGTTTTTT.

This clonotype has ten or more counts. The V gene is TRBV7-8, the J gene TRBJ1-1, with D uncertain. Looked up from germline, CDR1 is SGHVS and CDR2 is FQNEAQ. This CDR3 has 15 amino acids. V gave up 5 bases and J gave up 1 base, with 14 bases separating them. The CDR3 DNA sequence: TGTGCCAGCAGCCCTAGGGCCAGTTGGAACACTGAAGCTTTCTTT. It codes for CASSPRASWNTEAFF.

This clonotype was observed a few times. The chain has TRBV12-3 or TRBV12-4 and TRBJ2-4; either TRBD1 or TRBD2 may fit D (5 bases each). V lost 8 bases to trimming and J lost 7 bases, with 15 bases between them. The CDR3 is 13 residues long. DNA of the CDR3: TGTGCCAGCCGGAACGGGACGTCGAACATTCAGTACTTC. It is translated as CASRNGTSNIQYF.

The rearrangement uses TRBV29-1 and TRBJ2-5; D tentatively fits TRBD1 or TRBD2 (5 bases each). The CDR3 is made up of 13 amino acids. The V gene's germline CDR1 is SQVTM and CDR2 ANQGSEA. V lost 3 bases and J 2 bases, leaving 10 bases between the germline ends. The CDR3 DNA is TGCAGCGTTGACCCGGGACCACAAGAGACCCAGTACTTC. This translates into CSVDPGPQETQYF.